This TCR beta chain was captured in a study of chemoradiotherapy in HPV16-positive cancers. V gave up 8 bases and J gave up 3 bases, with 4 bases separating them. Germline assignment: CDR1 SNHLY and CDR2 FYNNEI. This CDR3 region has 10 residues. The data were produced by immunoSEQ multiplex PCR, yet TCRdb's version contains in-frame clones alone and is incomplete. The sample lists some 17,000 clones; 90% were seen once. The V and J genes are TRBV2 and TRBJ1-1; no firm D call. The sequence was obtained from a human donor with HPV-associated anogenital cancer. Sequencing was performed on blood, taken from a patient who underwent chemoradiotherapy. CDR3 protein: CASGDTEAFF. As DNA, the CDR3 is TGTGCCAGCGGGGACACTGAAGCTTTCTTT.